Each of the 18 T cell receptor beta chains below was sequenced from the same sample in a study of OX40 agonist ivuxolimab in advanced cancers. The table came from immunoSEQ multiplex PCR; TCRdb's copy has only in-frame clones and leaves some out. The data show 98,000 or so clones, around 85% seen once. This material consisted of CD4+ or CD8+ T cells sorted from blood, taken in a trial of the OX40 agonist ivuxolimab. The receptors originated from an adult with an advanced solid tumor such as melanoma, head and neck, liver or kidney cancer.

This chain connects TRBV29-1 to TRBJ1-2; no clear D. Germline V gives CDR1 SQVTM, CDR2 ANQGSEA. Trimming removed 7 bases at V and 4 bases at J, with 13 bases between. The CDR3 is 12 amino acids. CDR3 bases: TGCAGCGCCAAGACCGGGCCCTATGGCTACACCTTC. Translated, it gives CSAKTGPYGYTF.

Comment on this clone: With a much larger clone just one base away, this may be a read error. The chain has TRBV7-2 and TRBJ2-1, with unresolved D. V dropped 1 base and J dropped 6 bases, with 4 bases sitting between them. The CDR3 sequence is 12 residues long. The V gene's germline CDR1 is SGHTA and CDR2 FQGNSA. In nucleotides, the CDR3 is TGTGCCAGCAGCTTAGGGGTCAATGAGCAGTTCTTC. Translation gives CASSLGVNEQFF. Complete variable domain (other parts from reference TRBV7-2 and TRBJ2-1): GAGVSQSPSNKVTEKGKDVELRCDPISGHTALYWYRQSLGQGLEFLIYFQGNSAPDKSGLPSDRFSAERTGGSVSTLTIQRTQQEDSAVYLCASSLGVNEQFFGPGTRLTVL.

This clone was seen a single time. The CDR3 DNA reads as TGCAGGGTCGCCAATCAGCCCCAGCATTTT. This gives the protein CRVANQPQHF. This rearrangement joins TRBV29-1 to TRBJ1-5; D unclear. Germline V gene sequence: CDR1 SQVTM, CDR2 ANQGSEA. The CDR3 spans 10 residues.

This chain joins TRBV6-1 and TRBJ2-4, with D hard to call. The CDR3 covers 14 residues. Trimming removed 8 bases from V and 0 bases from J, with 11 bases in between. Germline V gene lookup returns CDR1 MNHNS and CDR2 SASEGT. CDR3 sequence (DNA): TGTGCCAGCCACCTTAGTCTAGCCAAAAACATTCAGTACTTC. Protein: CASHLSLAKNIQYF.

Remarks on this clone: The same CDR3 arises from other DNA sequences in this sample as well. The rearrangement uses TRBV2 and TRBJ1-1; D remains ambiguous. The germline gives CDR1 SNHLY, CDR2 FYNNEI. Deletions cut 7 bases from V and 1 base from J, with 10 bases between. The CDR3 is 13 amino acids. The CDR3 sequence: CASKGPRNTEAFF. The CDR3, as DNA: TGTGCCAGCAAGGGCCCACGGAACACTGAAGCTTTCTTT.

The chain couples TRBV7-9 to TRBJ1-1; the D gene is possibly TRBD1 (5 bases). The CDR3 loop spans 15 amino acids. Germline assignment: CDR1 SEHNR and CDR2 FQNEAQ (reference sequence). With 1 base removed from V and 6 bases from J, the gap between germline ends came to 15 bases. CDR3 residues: CASSLGSTVGPEAFF. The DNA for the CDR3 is TGTGCCAGCAGCTTAGGGTCGACAGTGGGCCCTGAAGCTTTCTTT.

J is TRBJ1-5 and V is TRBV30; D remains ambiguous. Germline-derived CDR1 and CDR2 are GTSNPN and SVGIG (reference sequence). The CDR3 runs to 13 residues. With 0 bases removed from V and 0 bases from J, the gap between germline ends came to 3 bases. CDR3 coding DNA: TGTGCCTGGAGTGTCCATAGCAATCAGCCCCAGCATTTT. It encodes CAWSVHSNQPQHF.

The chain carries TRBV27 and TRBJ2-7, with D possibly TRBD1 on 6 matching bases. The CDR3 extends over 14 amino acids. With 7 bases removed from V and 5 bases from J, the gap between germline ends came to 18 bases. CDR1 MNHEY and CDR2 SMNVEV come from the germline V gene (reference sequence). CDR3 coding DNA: TGTGCCAGCACCCAAAGGGGACATACCCACGAGCAGTACGTC. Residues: CASTQRGHTHEQYV.

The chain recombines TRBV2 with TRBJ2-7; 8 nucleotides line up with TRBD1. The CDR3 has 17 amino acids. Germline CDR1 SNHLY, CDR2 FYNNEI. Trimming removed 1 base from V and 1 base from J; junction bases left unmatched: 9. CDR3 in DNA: TGTGCCAGCAGTGAAGGTAGGCTTGGGACAGGATCCTACGAGCAGTACGTC. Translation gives CASSEGRLGTGSYEQYV.

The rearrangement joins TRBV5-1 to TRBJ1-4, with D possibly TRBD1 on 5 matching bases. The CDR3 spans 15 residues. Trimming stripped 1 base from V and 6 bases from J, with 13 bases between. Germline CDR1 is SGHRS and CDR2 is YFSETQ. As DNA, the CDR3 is TGCGCCAGCAGCTTGATGGGCAGGGAGGATGAAAAACTGTTTTTT. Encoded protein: CASSLMGREDEKLFF.

CDR3 nucleotides: TGTGCCAGCCCCAGGGGGTATGGCTACACCTTC. Translated: CASPRGYGYTF. The chain recombines TRBV2 with TRBJ1-2, with TRBD1 identical over 7 bases. Germline values: CDR1 SNHLY, CDR2 FYNNEI. The CDR3 spans 11 residues. With V trimmed by 8 bases and J by 5 bases, 2 bases remained unmatched.

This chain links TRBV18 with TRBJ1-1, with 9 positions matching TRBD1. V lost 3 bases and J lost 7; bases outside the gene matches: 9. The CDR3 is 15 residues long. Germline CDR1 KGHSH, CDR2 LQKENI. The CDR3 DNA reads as TGTGCCAGCTCACCCGGGACAGGGACCAAACATGAAGCTTTCTTT. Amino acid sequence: CASSPGTGTKHEAFF.

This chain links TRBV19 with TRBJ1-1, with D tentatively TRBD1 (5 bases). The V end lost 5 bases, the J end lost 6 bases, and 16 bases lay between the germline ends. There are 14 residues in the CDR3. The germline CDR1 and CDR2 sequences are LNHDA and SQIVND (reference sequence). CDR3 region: CASSPRGFRAEAFF. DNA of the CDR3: TGTGCCAGTAGTCCGAGGGGATTCCGGGCTGAAGCTTTCTTT.

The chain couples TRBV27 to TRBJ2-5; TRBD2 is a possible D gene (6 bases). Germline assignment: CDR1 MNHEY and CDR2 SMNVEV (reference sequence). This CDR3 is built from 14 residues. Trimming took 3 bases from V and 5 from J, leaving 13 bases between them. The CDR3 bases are TGTGCCAGCAGTTTGGGCGGGGTTTGGGAGACCCAGTACTTC. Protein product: CASSLGGVWETQYF.

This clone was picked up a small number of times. The CDR3: CATRLNTEAFF. The CDR3 DNA follows: TGTGCCACCCGCCTAAACACTGAAGCTTTCTTT. This chain connects TRBV11-3 to TRBJ1-1; no clear D. The CDR3 runs 11 residues. The germline gives CDR1 SGHNT, CDR2 YENEEA. The germline V and J ends were trimmed by 10 bases and 2 bases, with 8 bases remaining between them.

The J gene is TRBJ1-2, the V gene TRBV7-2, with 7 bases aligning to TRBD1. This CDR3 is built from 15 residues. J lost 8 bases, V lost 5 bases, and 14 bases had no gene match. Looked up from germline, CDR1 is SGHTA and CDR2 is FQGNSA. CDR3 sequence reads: CASSLRGGASYGYTF. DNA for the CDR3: TGTGCCAGCAGCCTCAGAGGGGGCGCAAGCTACGGCTACACCTTC.

CDR3 bases: TGTGCCAGCATGAAACAGACTAGCGGGAGGGAGGGGGAGCAGTTCTTC. It specifies CASMKQTSGREGEQFF. This chain joins TRBV25-1 and TRBJ2-1, with 14 bases identical to TRBD2. The CDR3 spans 16 residues. J lost 10 bases, V lost 7 bases, and 12 bases had no gene match. Germline V gene sequence: CDR1 MGHDK, CDR2 SYGVNS.

CDR3 loop: CASSSREGYNSPLHF. CDR3 sequence (DNA): TGTGCCAGCAGCTCCCGAGAGGGCTATAATTCACCCCTCCACTTT. The chain is built from TRBV5-5 and TRBJ1-6; D is ambiguous. The CDR3 runs to 15 residues. Germline assignment: CDR1 SGHKS and CDR2 YYEKEE (reference sequence). Trimming took 3 bases from V and 3 from J, leaving 10 bases between them.